A single T cell receptor (beta chain) is shown here with its context. Its antigen is not known. Germline and junction disagree at one end, which may indicate a read error. The data were obtained in a study of cytomegalovirus exposure and HLA in healthy donors. Study in general: HLA-typed donors were the source of roughly 80 million unique TCRs held in an early data release.

Broader study findings: TCR beta sequences reportedly predicted most subjects' HLA-A and HLA-B alleles accurately. The CMV antigen specificity of a few CMV-associated chains was confirmed through in vitro analysis.

It was with 60 Vbeta and 13 Jbeta primers that the PCR ran. Profiling relied on immunoSEQ multiplex PCR, and the TCRdb table lists in-frame clones only, not all of them. The repertoire holds about 41,000 clones, with over 70% as singletons. The sequenced material came from PBMCs. The sequence was obtained from a man in his fifties or sixties in good health and CMV-seronegative.

CDR3 DNA: TGTGCTAGCAGCTCCAGAGGGTTTGACACCGGGGAGCTGTTTTTT. It codes for CASSSRGFDTGELFF. V and J are TRBV7-7 and TRBJ2-2; a weak D match, TRBD2 (5 bases). This CDR3 region has 15 residues. Looked up from germline, CDR1 is SSHAT and CDR2 is FNYEAQ (reference sequence).